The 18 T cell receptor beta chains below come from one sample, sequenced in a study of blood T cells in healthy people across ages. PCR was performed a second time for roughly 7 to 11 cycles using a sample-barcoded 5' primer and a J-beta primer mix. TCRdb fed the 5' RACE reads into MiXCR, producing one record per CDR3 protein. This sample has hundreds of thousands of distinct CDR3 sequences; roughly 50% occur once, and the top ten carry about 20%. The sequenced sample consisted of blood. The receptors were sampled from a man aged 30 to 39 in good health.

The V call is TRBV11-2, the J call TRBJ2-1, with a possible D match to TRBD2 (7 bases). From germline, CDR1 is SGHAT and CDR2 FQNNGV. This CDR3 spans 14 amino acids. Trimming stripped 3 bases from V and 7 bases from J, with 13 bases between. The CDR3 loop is CASSFSGTRNEQFF. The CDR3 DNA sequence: TGTGCCAGCAGCTTCAGCGGGACAAGGAATGAGCAGTTCTTC.

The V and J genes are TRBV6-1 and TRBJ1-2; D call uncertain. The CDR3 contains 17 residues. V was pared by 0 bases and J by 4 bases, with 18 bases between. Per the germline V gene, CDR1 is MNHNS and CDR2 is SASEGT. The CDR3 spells CASSEAVSQIGGYGYTF. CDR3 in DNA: TGTGCCAGCAGTGAAGCGGTATCCCAGATTGGTGGCTATGGCTACACCTTC.

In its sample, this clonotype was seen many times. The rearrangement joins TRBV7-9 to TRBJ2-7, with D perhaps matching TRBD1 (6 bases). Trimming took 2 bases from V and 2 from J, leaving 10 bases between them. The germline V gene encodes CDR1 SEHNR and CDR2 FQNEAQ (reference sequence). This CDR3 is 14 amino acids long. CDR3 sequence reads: CASSLTDSAYEQYF. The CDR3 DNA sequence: TGTGCCAGCAGCTTAACGGACAGCGCCTACGAGCAGTACTTC.

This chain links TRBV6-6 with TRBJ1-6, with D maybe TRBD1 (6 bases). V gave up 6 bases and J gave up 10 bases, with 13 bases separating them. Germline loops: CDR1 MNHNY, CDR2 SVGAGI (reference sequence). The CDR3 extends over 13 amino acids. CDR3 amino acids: CASRTGLASPLHF. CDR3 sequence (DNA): TGTGCCAGCAGAACAGGGTTGGCCTCACCCCTCCACTTT.

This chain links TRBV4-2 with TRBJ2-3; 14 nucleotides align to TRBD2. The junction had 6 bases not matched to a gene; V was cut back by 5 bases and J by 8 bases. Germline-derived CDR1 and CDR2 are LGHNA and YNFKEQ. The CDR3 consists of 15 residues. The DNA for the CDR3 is TGTGCCAGCAGCACGGGACTAGCGGGAGCCCCTACGCAGTATTTT. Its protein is CASSTGLAGAPTQYF.

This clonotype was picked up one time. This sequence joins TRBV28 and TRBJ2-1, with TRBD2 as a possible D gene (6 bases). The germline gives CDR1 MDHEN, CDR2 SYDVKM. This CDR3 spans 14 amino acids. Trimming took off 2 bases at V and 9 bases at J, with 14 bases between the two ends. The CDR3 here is CASSLIGGKGEQFF. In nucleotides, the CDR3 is TGTGCCAGCAGTTTAATTGGCGGGAAAGGTGAGCAGTTCTTC.

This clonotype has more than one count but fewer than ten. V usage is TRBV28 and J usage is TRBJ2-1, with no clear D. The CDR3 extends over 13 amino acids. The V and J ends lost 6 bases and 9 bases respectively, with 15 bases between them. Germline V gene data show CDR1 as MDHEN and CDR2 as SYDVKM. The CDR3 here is CASSPRLFGEQFF. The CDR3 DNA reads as TGTGCCAGCAGCCCTAGGCTTTTTGGTGAGCAGTTCTTC.

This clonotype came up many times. The CDR3 loop is CASSTLAGSADTQYF. DNA for the CDR3: TGTGCCAGCAGTACCCTAGCGGGGAGCGCAGATACGCAGTATTTT. V is TRBV6-5 and J is TRBJ2-3; 9 bases fit TRBD2. The CDR3 runs 15 residues. J gave up 4 bases and V 5 bases, and 7 bases lay outside the gene matches. CDR1 and CDR2 from the germline V gene are MNHEY and SVGAGI.

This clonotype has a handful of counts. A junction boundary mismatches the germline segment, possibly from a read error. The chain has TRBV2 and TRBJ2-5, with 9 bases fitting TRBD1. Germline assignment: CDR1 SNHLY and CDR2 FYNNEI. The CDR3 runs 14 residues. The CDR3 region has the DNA TGTGCCAGACAGGGGGCGGCAGGGCAAGAGACCCGGTACTTC. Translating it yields CARQGAAGQETRYF.

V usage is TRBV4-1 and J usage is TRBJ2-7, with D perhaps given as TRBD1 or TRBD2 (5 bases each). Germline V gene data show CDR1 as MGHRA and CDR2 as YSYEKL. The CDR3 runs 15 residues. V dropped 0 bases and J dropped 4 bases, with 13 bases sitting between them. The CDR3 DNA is TGCGCCAGCAGCCAAGAGCCGGGGACCTCTTACGAGCAGTACTTC. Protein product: CASSQEPGTSYEQYF.

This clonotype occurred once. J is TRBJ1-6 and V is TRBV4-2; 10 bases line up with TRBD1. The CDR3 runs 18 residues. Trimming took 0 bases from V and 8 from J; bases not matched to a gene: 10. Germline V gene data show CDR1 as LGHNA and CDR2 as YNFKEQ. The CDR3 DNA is TGTGCCAGCAGCCAAGACCTGGGGGCGGGACAGGGGTATTCACCCCTCCACTTT. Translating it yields CASSQDLGAGQGYSPLHF.

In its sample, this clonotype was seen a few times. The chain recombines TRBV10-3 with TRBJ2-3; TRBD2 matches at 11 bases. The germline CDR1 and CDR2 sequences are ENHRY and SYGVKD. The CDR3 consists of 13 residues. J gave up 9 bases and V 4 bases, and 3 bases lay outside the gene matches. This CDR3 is CAISALAGETQYF. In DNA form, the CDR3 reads TGTGCCATCAGTGCACTAGCGGGAGAGACGCAGTATTTT.

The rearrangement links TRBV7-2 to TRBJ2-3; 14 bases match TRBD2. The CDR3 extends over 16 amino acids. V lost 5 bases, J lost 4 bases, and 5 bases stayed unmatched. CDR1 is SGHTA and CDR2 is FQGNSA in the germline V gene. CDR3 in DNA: TGTGCCAGCAGCCCGGGGACTAGCGGGAGATCAGATACGCAGTATTTT. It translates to CASSPGTSGRSDTQYF.

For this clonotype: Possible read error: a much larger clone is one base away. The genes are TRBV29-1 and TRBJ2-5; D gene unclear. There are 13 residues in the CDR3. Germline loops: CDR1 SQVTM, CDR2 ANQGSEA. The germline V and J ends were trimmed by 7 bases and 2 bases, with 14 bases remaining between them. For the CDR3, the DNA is TGCAGCGGTACGATCTGGGGACAAGAGACCCAGTACTTC. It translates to CSGTIWGQETQYF.

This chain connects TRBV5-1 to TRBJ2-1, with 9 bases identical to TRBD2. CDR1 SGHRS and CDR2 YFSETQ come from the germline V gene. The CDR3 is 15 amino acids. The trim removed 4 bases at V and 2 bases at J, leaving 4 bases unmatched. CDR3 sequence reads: CASSVSGGTYNEQFF. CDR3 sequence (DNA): TGCGCCAGCAGCGTTAGCGGGGGCACCTACAATGAGCAGTTCTTC.

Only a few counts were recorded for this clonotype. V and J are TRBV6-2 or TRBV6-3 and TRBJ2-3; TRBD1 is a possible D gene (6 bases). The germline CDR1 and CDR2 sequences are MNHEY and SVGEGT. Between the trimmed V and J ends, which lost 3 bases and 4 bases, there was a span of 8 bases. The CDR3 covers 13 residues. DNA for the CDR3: TGTGCCAGCAGTTATGGGGGCTCAGATACGCAGTATTTT. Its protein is CASSYGGSDTQYF.

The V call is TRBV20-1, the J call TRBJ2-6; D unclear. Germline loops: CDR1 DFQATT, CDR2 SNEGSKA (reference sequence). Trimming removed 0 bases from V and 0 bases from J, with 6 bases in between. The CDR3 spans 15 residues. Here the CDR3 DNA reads TGCAGTGCTAGAGACGCAGTCTCTGGGGCCAACGTCCTGACTTTC. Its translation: CSARDAVSGANVLTF.

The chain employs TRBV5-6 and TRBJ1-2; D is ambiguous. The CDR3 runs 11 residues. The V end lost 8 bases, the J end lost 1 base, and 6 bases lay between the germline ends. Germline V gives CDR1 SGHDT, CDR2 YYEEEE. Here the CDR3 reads CARPFNYGYTF. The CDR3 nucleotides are TGTGCCAGACCGTTTAACTATGGCTACACCTTC.